This T cell receptor (beta chain) was profiled in a study of beta chain features in type 1 diabetes. Study-level points and caveats: When Type 1 diabetes patients were examined, their TCRB CDR3s proved moderately but significantly shorter in all four CD4+ subsets.

Purity above 98% was achieved in all sorted populations. The V end lost 1 base, the J end lost 4 bases, and 13 bases lay between the germline ends. CDR1 is MNHNS, CDR2 SASEGT, per germline. There are 15 residues in the CDR3. Remarks on this clone: Its specificity is unknown.

Of the isolated RNA, all was reverse transcribed, and so the sequenced material was expressed TCRB transcripts. The protocol was immunoSEQ multiplex PCR, while the TCRdb copy is restricted to in-frame clones and leaves out a portion. The table lists some 45,000 clones, over 60% of them singletons. Sequencing was carried out using Tregs from blood. The V gene is TRBV6-1, the J gene TRBJ1-2; unclear D gene. This TCR derives from a woman younger than 35 with type 1 diabetes. CDR3 nucleotide sequence: TGTGCCAGCAGTGAAGAATGGGGAGCCTTCTATGGCTACACCTTC. Its translation is CASSEEWGAFYGYTF.